The 6 T cell receptor beta chains below were found in one sample sequenced in a study of blood T cell repertoires in COVID-19. The data were produced by immunoSEQ multiplex PCR, yet TCRdb's version contains in-frame clones alone and is incomplete. Among about 130,000 clones listed, around four fifths were seen once. The source material was PBMCs or T cells enriched from blood (not recorded which). The receptors derive from a woman aged 45-65 years who had recovered from COVID-19.

As DNA, the CDR3 is TGTGCCACCAGCAGGACTCCTAGCGGGAGAACAGATACGCAGTATTTT. Encoded protein: CATSRTPSGRTDTQYF. The V gene is TRBV15, the J gene TRBJ2-3, with 10 bases identical to TRBD2. The CDR3 length is 16 residues. Germline lookup yields CDR1 LNHNV and CDR2 YYDKDF (reference sequence). V shed 3 bases and J 3 bases; nucleotides not matched to a gene: 6.

In DNA, the CDR3 is TGTGCCATCAGTGACTCCCGGACAGGCAACAATTCACCCCTCCACTTT. It yields the protein CAISDSRTGNNSPLHF. The V gene is TRBV10-3, the J gene TRBJ1-6; 7 bases match TRBD1. This CDR3 has 16 residues. The trim removed 3 bases at V and 7 bases at J, leaving 9 bases unmatched. Germline V gene sequence: CDR1 ENHRY, CDR2 SYGVKD.

The rearrangement links TRBV6-4 to TRBJ1-1; D unclear. The CDR3 consists of 12 residues. Trimming took 6 bases from V and 6 from J, leaving 11 bases between them. CDR1 and CDR2 (germline): MRHNA, SNTAGT. This CDR3 reads CASRDGLSEAFF. The CDR3 coding sequence is TGTGCCAGCAGGGATGGACTATCTGAAGCTTTCTTT.

The V gene is TRBV11-2, the J gene TRBJ1-5; TRBD1 agrees at 9 bases. V was pared by 0 bases and J by 6 bases, with 12 bases of the junction left unmatched. The germline gives CDR1 SGHAT, CDR2 FQNNGV. The CDR3 contains 18 residues. Here the CDR3 reads CASSLDRQTGGGGQPQHF. In DNA form, the CDR3 reads TGTGCCAGCAGCTTAGACCGACAGACAGGGGGAGGGGGTCAGCCCCAGCATTTT.

The CDR3 protein is CASSVGLARANEQFF. In DNA, the CDR3 is TGTGCCAGCAGCGTAGGACTAGCCCGCGCCAATGAGCAGTTCTTC. J is TRBJ2-1 and V is TRBV9; 7 positions match TRBD2. V shed 0 bases, J shed 6 bases, and the junction held 6 bases outside the gene matches. The CDR3 consists of 15 residues. Germline V gives CDR1 SGDLS, CDR2 YYNGEE. Looking up the rest from reference TRBV9 and TRBJ2-1 gives the full variable domain: DSGVTQTPKHLITATGQRVTLRCSPRSGDLSVYWYQQSLDQGLQFLIQYYNGEERAKGNILERFSAQQFPDLHSELNLSSLELGDSALYFCASSVGLARANEQFFGPGTRLTVL.

This chain joins TRBV4-1 and TRBJ1-3; a weak D match, TRBD1 (5 bases). Germline V CDR1 and CDR2: MGHRA, YSYEKL. Trimming removed 1 base at V and 3 bases at J, with 16 bases between. This CDR3 region has 17 residues. The CDR3 sequence is CASSQVQGSGGGNTIYF. CDR3 sequence (DNA): TGCGCCAGCAGCCAAGTTCAGGGTAGTGGTGGTGGAAACACCATATATTTT.